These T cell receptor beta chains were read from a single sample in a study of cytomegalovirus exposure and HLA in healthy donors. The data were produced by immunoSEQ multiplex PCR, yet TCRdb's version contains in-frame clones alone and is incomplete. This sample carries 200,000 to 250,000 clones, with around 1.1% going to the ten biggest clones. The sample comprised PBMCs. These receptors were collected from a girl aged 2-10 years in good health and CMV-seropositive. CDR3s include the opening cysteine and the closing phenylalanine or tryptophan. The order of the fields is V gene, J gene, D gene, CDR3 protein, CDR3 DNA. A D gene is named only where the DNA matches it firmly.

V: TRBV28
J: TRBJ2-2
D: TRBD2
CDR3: CASSLPPGLAANTGELFF
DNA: TGTGCCAGCAGTCTGCCCCCAGGACTAGCGGCGAACACCGGGGAGCTGTTTTTT

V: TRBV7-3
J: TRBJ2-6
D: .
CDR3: CASSLEPERRSSGANVLTF
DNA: TGTGCCAGCAGCTTAGAGCCCGAACGCCGGAGCTCTGGGGCCAACGTCCTGACTTTC

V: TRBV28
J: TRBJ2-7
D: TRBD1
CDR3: CASSDHQGVYEQYF
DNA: TGTGCCAGCAGTGACCATCAGGGGGTCTACGAGCAGTACTTC

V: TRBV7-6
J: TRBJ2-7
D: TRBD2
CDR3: CASSSWGGTYEQYF
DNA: TGTGCCAGCAGCTCATGGGGGGGGACCTACGAGCAGTACTTC

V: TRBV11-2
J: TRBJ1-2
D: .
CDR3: CASSLDLRGAYTF
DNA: TGTGCCAGCAGCTTAGATCTACGGGGTGCCTACACCTTC

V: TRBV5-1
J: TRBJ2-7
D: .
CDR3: CASSLNSATYEQYF
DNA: TGCGCCAGCAGCTTGAACTCCGCAACCTACGAGCAGTACTTC

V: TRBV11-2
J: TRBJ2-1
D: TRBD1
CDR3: CASSFIGTGNNEQFF
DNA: TGTGCCAGCAGCTTTATCGGGACAGGGAACAATGAGCAGTTCTTC

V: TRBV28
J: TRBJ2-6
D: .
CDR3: CASSLYRPSGANVLTF
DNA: TGTGCCAGCAGTTTATACAGGCCCTCTGGGGCCAACGTCCTGACTTTC

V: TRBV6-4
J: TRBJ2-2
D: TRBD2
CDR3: CASSEGLVGELFF
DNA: TGTGCCAGCAGTGAGGGACTAGTAGGGGAGCTGTTTTTT

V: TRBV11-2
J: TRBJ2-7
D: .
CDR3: CASSLGPQTVYEQYF
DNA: TGTGCCAGCAGCTTAGGGCCGCAGACTGTCTACGAGCAGTACTTC

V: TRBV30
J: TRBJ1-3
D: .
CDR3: CAWRPPAGGNTIYF
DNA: TGTGCCTGGAGACCCCCGGCAGGTGGAAACACCATATATTTT

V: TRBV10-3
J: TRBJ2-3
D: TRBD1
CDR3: CATLGGVDTDTQYF
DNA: TGTGCCACTTTAGGGGGCGTAGACACAGATACGCAGTATTTT

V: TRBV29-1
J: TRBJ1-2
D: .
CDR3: CSVGNRDDYGYTF
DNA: TGCAGCGTAGGAAACAGGGATGACTATGGCTACACCTTC

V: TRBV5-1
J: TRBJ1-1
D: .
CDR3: CASSLGGLNTEAFF
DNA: TGCGCCAGCAGCTTGGGGGGGCTGAACACTGAAGCTTTCTTT

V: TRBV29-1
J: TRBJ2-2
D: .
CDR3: CSVSVSTGTGELFF
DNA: TGCAGCGTTTCAGTTAGCACAGGCACCGGGGAGCTGTTTTTT

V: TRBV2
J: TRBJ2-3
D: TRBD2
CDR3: CASRGLATDTQYF
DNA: TGTGCCAGCAGGGGACTAGCGACAGATACGCAGTATTTT

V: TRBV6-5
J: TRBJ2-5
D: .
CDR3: CAAQQGTLQETQYF
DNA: TGTGCCGCTCAACAGGGAACTCTCCAAGAGACCCAGTACTTC

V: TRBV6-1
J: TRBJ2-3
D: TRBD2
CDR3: CASGPRESRTDTQYF
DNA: TGTGCCAGCGGCCCGCGGGAGTCGAGGACAGATACGCAGTATTTT

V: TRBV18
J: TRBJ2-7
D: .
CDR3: CASSPDSDEQYF
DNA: TGTGCCAGCTCACCGGACAGCGACGAGCAGTACTTC

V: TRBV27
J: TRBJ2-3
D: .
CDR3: CASSPLSETQYF
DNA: TGTGCCAGCAGTCCCCTGTCGGAGACGCAGTATTTT

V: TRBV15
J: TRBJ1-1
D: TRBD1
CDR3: CATAQGADTEAFF
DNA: TGTGCCACCGCACAGGGGGCAGACACTGAAGCTTTCTTT

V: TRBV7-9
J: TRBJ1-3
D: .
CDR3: CASSLEGPTNTIYF
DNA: TGTGCCAGCAGCTTAGAGGGGCCGACGAACACCATATATTTT

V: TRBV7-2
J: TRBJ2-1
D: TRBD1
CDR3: CASTAGTVINEQFF
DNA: TGTGCCAGCACCGCCGGGACAGTGATCAATGAGCAGTTCTTC

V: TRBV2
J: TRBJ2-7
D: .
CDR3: CASSQESGSEQYF
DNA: TGTGCCAGCAGTCAAGAAAGTGGCTCCGAGCAGTACTTC

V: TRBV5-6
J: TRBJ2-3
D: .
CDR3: CASSLGTVGTDTQYF
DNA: TGTGCCAGCAGCTTGGGGACAGTGGGCACAGATACGCAGTATTTT

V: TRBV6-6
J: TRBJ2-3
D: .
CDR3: CASRTASDTQYF
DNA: TGTGCCAGCAGGACAGCGTCAGATACGCAGTATTTT

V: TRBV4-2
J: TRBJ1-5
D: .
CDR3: CASSQAGFTDQPQHF
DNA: TGTGCCAGCAGCCAAGCCGGTTTTACCGATCAGCCCCAGCATTTT

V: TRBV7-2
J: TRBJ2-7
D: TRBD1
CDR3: CASSRDRGSYEQYF
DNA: TGTGCCAGCAGCCGCGACAGGGGATCCTACGAGCAGTACTTC

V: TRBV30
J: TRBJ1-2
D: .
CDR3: CAWSVGDRRPGYTF
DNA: TGTGCCTGGAGTGTTGGAGACAGGCGCCCTGGCTACACCTTC

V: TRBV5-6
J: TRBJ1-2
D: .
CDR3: CASRADRHYGYTF
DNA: TGTGCCAGCAGAGCTGACAGGCACTATGGCTACACCTTC

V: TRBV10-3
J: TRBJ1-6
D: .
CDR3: CAISDAAGNSPLHF
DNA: TGTGCCATCAGTGATGCAGCGGGAAATTCACCCCTCCACTTT

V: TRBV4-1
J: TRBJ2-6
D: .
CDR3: CASSQDEWAGGTVGANVLTF
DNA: TGCGCCAGCAGCCAAGATGAATGGGCAGGGGGGACGGTTGGGGCCAACGTCCTGACTTTC

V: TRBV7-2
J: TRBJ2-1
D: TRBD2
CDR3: CASSPPSGRVTSEQFF
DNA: TGTGCCAGCAGCCCCCCGAGCGGGAGGGTTACAAGTGAGCAGTTCTTC

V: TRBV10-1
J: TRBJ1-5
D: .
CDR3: CASSEATATTLGNQPQHF
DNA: TGCGCCAGCAGTGAGGCGACAGCTACTACTCTTGGCAATCAGCCCCAGCATTTT

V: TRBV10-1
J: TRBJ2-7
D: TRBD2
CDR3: CASSASGNSYEQYF
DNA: TGCGCCAGCAGTGCGAGCGGGAACTCCTACGAGCAGTACTTC

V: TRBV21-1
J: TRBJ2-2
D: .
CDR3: CASSKGGGTNTGELFF
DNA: TGTGCCAGCAGCAAAGGGGGGGGTACTAACACCGGGGAGCTGTTTTTT

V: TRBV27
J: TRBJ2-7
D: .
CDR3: CASRSGPYEQYF
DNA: TGTGCCAGCAGGTCAGGTCCCTACGAGCAGTACTTC

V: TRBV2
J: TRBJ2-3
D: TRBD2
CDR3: CASKVAGERVLRDTQYF
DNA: TGTGCCAGCAAAGTAGCGGGAGAGAGGGTATTGAGAGATACGCAGTATTTT

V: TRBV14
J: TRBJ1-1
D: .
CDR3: CASSLLNTEAFF
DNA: TGTGCCAGCAGTCTTTTGAACACTGAAGCTTTCTTT

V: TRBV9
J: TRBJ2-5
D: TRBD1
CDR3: CASGVTGVRETQYF
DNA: TGTGCCAGCGGCGTGACAGGGGTTAGAGAGACCCAGTACTTC

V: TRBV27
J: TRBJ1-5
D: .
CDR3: CASSSWEYSNQPQHF
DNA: TGTGCCAGCAGTTCTTGGGAGTATAGCAATCAGCCCCAGCATTTT

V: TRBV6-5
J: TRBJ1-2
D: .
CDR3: CASSYSILPPDYGYTF
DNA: TGTGCCAGCAGTTACTCGATCCTACCGCCGGACTATGGCTACACCTTC

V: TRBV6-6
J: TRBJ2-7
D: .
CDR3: CASSYPDRNYEQYF
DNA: TGTGCCAGCAGTTACCCTGACAGGAACTACGAGCAGTACTTC

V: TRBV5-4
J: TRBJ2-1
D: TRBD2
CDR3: CASRLAGMNEQFF
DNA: TGTGCCAGCCGACTAGCGGGAATGAATGAGCAGTTCTTC

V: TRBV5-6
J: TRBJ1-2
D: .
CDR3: CASSSPEEWYGYTF
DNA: TGTGCCAGCAGCTCCCCAGAGGAATGGTATGGCTACACCTTC

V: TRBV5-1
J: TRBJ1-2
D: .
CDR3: CASSPNGTPQGYTF
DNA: TGCGCCAGCAGCCCCAACGGGACACCTCAGGGCTACACCTTC

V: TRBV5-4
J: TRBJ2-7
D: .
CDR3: CASRNRTEQYF
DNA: TGTGCCAGCCGTAACAGGACCGAGCAGTACTTC

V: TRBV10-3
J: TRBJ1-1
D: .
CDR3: CAINKGRDAEAFF
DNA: TGTGCCATCAACAAGGGGAGGGATGCTGAAGCTTTCTTT

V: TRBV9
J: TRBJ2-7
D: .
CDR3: CASSPRYRGGAKQYF
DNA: TGTGCCAGCAGCCCTCGTTACAGGGGGGGGGCTAAGCAGTACTTC

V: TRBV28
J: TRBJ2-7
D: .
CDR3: CASSYQWSDEQYF
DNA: TGTGCCAGCAGTTACCAGTGGTCTGACGAGCAGTACTTC